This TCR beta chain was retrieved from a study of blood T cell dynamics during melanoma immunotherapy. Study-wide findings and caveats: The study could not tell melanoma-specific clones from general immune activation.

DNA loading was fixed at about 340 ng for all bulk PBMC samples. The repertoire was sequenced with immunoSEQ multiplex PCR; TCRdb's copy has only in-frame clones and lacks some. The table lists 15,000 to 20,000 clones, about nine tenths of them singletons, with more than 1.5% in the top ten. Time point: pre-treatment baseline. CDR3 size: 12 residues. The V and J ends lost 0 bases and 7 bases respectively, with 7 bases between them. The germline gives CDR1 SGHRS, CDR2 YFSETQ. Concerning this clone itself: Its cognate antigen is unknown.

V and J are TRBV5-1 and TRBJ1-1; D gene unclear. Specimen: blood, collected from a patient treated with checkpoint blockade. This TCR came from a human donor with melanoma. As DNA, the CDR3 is TGCGCCAGCAGCTTGGGCAGCCGTGAAGCTTTCTTT. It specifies CASSLGSREAFF. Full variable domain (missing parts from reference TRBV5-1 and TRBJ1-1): KAGVTQTPRYLIKTRGQQVTLSCSPISGHRSVSWYQQTPGQGLQFLFEYFSETQRNKGNFPGRFSGRQFSNSRSEMNVSTLELGDSALYLCASSLGSREAFFGQGTRLTVV.